This paragraph reports one T cell receptor (beta chain). Its antigen is not identified. These data are taken from a study of vaccination effects on CD4 cells after COVID-19. Study at large: Participants were given two doses of BNT162b2 or mRNA-1273 vaccine.

ViraFEST assay sequencing came after antigen-specific CD4+ T cells were expanded with viral peptide pools. Following culture for around 10 days, CD4+ T cells were isolated. According to the study, vaccine recipients showed no prior SARS-CoV-2 infection and negative nucleocapsid antibodies. From germline, CDR1 is SGHTA and CDR2 FQGTGA. The length of the CDR3 is 13 residues. V was pared by 1 base and J by 6 bases, with 10 bases between. Data came from immunoSEQ multiplex PCR; TCRdb stores just in-frame clones and leaves some out. The sample lists about 73,000 clones, under 85% occurring once. Findings and limits, study-wide: Few convalescent patients and no early post-infection timepoints were included in the study.

This chain connects TRBV7-3 to TRBJ2-7; D may be TRBD1 (5 bases). This TCR came from a human donor who received a COVID-19 vaccine. The sequencing used CD4+ T cells from PBMCs cultured with HCoV-NL63 spike peptides, collected before COVID-19 vaccination. The CDR3: CASSLNAGREQYV. The CDR3 region has the DNA TGTGCCAGCAGCTTAAACGCAGGGCGCGAGCAGTACGTC.